The next 29 T cell receptor beta chains were all read from a single sample in a study of tumor-infiltrating lymphocytes in localized non-small cell lung cancer. The data were produced by immunoSEQ multiplex PCR, yet TCRdb's version contains in-frame clones alone and is incomplete. The repertoire has several thousand clones, approximately 75% of them found once; the top ten carry approximately 12%. Material for sequencing was lung tumor tissue. The receptors were sampled from a human donor with non-small cell lung cancer.

The chain joins TRBV7-3 to TRBJ2-3; 7 positions agree with TRBD2. V lost 2 bases and J lost 2; bases outside the gene matches: 4. This CDR3 has 15 amino acids. CDR1 is SGHTA and CDR2 is FQGTGA in the germline V gene. Written as DNA, the CDR3 is TGTGCCAGCAGCTTAGGGGACTACTACACAGATACGCAGTATTTT. The encoded protein is CASSLGDYYTDTQYF.

The V and J genes are TRBV30 and TRBJ1-1; TRBD1 matches 7 bases. Germline V lookup: CDR1 GTSNPN, CDR2 SVGIG (reference sequence). The CDR3 is made up of 11 amino acids. The V gene end was trimmed by 3 bases and the J gene end by 10 bases; junction bases not matched to a gene: 5. CDR3 in amino acids: CAWRDKGAAFF. CDR3 DNA: TGTGCCTGGAGGGATAAGGGGGCAGCTTTCTTT.

The V and J genes are TRBV18 and TRBJ2-5; 10 nucleotides match TRBD2. V lost 5 bases to trimming and J lost 4 bases; unmatched junction nucleotides: 10. The CDR3 has 16 amino acids. The germline V gene has CDR1 KGHSH and CDR2 LQKENI. The CDR3 here is CASSVSPPSGGETQYF. The CDR3 bases are TGTGCCAGCTCAGTTAGTCCGCCTAGCGGGGGAGAGACCCAGTACTTC.

Written as DNA, the CDR3 is TGTGCCTGGAGTCTGGGCGGTCCGAGCACCTACGAGCAGTACTTC. Translated, it gives CAWSLGGPSTYEQYF. The rearrangement uses TRBV30 and TRBJ2-7; D ambiguous. Trimming removed 2 bases from V and 2 bases from J, with 16 bases in between. The CDR3 is made up of 15 amino acids. Germline V gene lookup returns CDR1 GTSNPN and CDR2 SVGIG (reference sequence).

This rearrangement joins TRBV6-1 to TRBJ1-1; D is uncertain. Trimming stripped 8 bases from V and 1 base from J, with 11 bases between. The CDR3 has 13 residues. CDR1 is MNHNS, CDR2 SASEGT, per germline. The CDR3 DNA reads TGTGCCAGCCCGCGAGGACCGAACACTGAAGCTTTCTTT. Translating it yields CASPRGPNTEAFF.

The J gene is TRBJ1-2, the V gene TRBV5-5; no clear D gene. Looked up from germline, CDR1 is SGHKS and CDR2 is YYEKEE (reference sequence). This CDR3 comprises 15 residues. The V end was cut by 4 bases, the J end by 4 bases, with 17 bases between. CDR3 sequence: CASSRLRAESYGYTF. CDR3 sequence (DNA): TGTGCCAGCAGCCGGTTGCGGGCAGAGAGCTATGGCTACACCTTC.

The chain links TRBV9 to TRBJ1-2; D uncertain. Trimming removed 4 bases from V and 0 bases from J, with 13 bases in between. The CDR3 consists of 15 residues. CDR1 is SGDLS, CDR2 YYNGEE, per germline. Written as DNA, the CDR3 is TGTGCCAGCAGCCTTGGGTCCGGGCCTAACTATGGCTACACCTTC. It specifies CASSLGSGPNYGYTF.

This clone appeared once. V is TRBV18 and J is TRBJ1-3; D may be TRBD1 (5 bases). Between the trimmed V and J ends, which lost 1 base and 4 bases, there was a span of 11 bases. Germline V gene lookup returns CDR1 KGHSH and CDR2 LQKENI. The CDR3 covers 15 residues. The CDR3 is CASSPQKGTGNTIYF. In DNA, the CDR3 is TGTGCCAGCTCACCACAGAAGGGGACCGGAAACACCATATATTTT.

This clone was detected once. The chain is built from TRBV6-5 and TRBJ1-1; 8 bases fit TRBD1. V was clipped by 2 bases and J by 6 bases; unmatched bases: 5. Germline values: CDR1 MNHEY, CDR2 SVGAGI. This CDR3 region has 14 residues. CDR3 coding DNA: TGTGCCAGCAGTTACGGGGGACAGGTCGCTGAAGCTTTCTTT. Encoded protein: CASSYGGQVAEAFF.

The chain joins TRBV30 to TRBJ2-2; 10 bases map to TRBD1. The CDR3 loop spans 14 amino acids. V lost 2 bases and J lost 7; bases outside the gene matches: 4. The germline CDR1 and CDR2 sequences are GTSNPN and SVGIG (reference sequence). Here the CDR3 DNA reads TGTGCCTGGAGTTCGGACAGGGGGTACGGGGAGCTGTTTTTT. Translating it yields CAWSSDRGYGELFF.

The chain has TRBV11-2 and TRBJ1-6; D is undetermined. Germline loops: CDR1 SGHAT, CDR2 FQNNGV. V lost 1 base to trimming and J lost 6 bases, with 7 bases between them. The CDR3 runs to 14 residues. The CDR3 DNA is TGTGCCAGCAGCTTAGGGTCTGGTAATTCACCCCTCCACTTT. Residues: CASSLGSGNSPLHF.

This clone has only a few counts. This chain uses TRBV14 with TRBJ2-7; TRBD2 might be the D (7 bases). V was pared by 4 bases and J by 2 bases, with 15 bases between. Germline loops: CDR1 SGHDN, CDR2 FVKESK. This CDR3 has 15 residues. CDR3 loop: CASSPQGRGTYEQYF. The CDR3 coding sequence is TGTGCCAGCAGCCCCCAGGGGCGGGGGACCTACGAGCAGTACTTC.

The chain couples TRBV9 to TRBJ2-5; 10 nucleotides match TRBD1. The CDR3 is 14 residues long. The germline V gene has CDR1 SGDLS and CDR2 YYNGEE. The trim removed 3 bases at V and 6 bases at J, leaving 5 bases unmatched. The CDR3 DNA follows: TGTGCCAGCAGCGGGGGACAGGGGTTAAAGACCCAGTACTTC. Its protein is CASSGGQGLKTQYF. The whole variable domain, filled in from reference TRBV9 and TRBJ2-5, reads DSGVTQTPKHLITATGQRVTLRCSPRSGDLSVYWYQQSLDQGLQFLIQYYNGEERAKGNILERFSAQQFPDLHSELNLSSLELGDSALYFCASSGGQGLKTQYFGPGTRLLVL.

This clone was picked up one time. The chain couples TRBV13 to TRBJ2-7; D possibly corresponds to TRBD2 (5 bases). The ends were cut back, 5 bases at V and 2 bases at J, with 22 bases in the middle. In germline, CDR1 is PRHDT, CDR2 FYEKMQ (reference sequence). This CDR3 is built from 17 residues. CDR3 residues: CASSPTKETGGTYEQYF. CDR3 in DNA: TGTGCCAGCAGCCCTACGAAAGAGACCGGAGGAACCTACGAGCAGTACTTC.

This clone was observed a handful of times. The V gene is TRBV15, the J gene TRBJ1-4; no clear D. V lost 1 base to trimming and J lost 8 bases, with 17 bases between them. The CDR3 has 16 amino acids. Germline V gives CDR1 LNHNV, CDR2 YYDKDF (reference sequence). The CDR3 loop reads CATSRGSGFTREKLFF. DNA for the CDR3: TGTGCCACCAGCAGAGGGTCAGGCTTCACCCGAGAAAAACTGTTTTTT.

This sequence joins TRBV7-2 and TRBJ2-7; D uncertain. The CDR3 covers 15 residues. Trimming shortened V by 5 bases and J by 1 base, and 15 bases separated the two germline ends. In germline, CDR1 is SGHTA, CDR2 FQGNSA. DNA for the CDR3: TGTGCCAGCAGCGGGCGCGGACGGCAGTCCTACGAGCAGTACTTC. Its translation: CASSGRGRQSYEQYF.

This chain links TRBV5-6 with TRBJ2-7; D call uncertain. CDR3 length equals 15 residues. The germline V and J ends were trimmed by 2 bases and 5 bases, with 17 bases remaining between them. Germline values: CDR1 SGHDT, CDR2 YYEEEE. The CDR3 coding sequence is TGTGCCAGCAGCTTCCCGAGGACCTTGATGAACGAGCAGTACTTC. Translation: CASSFPRTLMNEQYF.

CDR3 protein: CASRPLYGQGETQYF. The CDR3 coding sequence is TGTGCCAGCAGACCTCTTTATGGACAGGGCGAGACCCAGTACTTC. The chain employs TRBV7-6 and TRBJ2-5, with 8 nucleotides matching TRBD1. The trim removed 6 bases at V and 5 bases at J, leaving 11 bases unmatched. Looked up from germline, CDR1 is SGHVS and CDR2 is FNYEAQ. The CDR3 totals 15 residues.

This clone is deemed medium-sized. The CDR3 region is CASRGGLNTEAFF. Here the CDR3 DNA reads TGTGCCAGCAGAGGGGGGCTGAACACTGAAGCTTTCTTT. The genes are TRBV6-1 and TRBJ1-1; the D gene is possibly TRBD1 (6 bases). Between the trimmed V and J ends, which lost 6 bases and 0 bases, there was a span of 8 bases. This CDR3 is 13 amino acids long. From germline, CDR1 is MNHNS and CDR2 SASEGT.

This CDR3 reads CASSQYLDSPLHF. The CDR3 DNA reads TGTGCCAGCAGTCAATACTTGGATTCACCCCTCCACTTT. The V gene is TRBV6-1, the J gene TRBJ1-6; D is ambiguous. The CDR3 runs 13 residues. V was cut by 5 bases and J by 8 bases, with 10 bases left in between. The germline gives CDR1 MNHNS, CDR2 SASEGT.

J is TRBJ2-5 and V is TRBV10-1; 8 bases fit TRBD1. Germline V gene lookup returns CDR1 WNHNN and CDR2 SYGVQD (reference sequence). This CDR3 contains 16 residues. Trimming at V came to 5 bases and at J to 7 bases, leaving 15 bases not matched to a gene. CDR3 region: CASSQPGQGYRGTQYF. The CDR3 coding sequence is TGCGCCAGCAGTCAACCTGGACAGGGCTACAGGGGGACCCAGTACTTC.

The J gene is TRBJ2-7, the V gene TRBV2; D is undetermined. V was pared by 7 bases and J by 2 bases, with 9 bases between. CDR3 length: 12 amino acids. The V gene's germline CDR1 is SNHLY and CDR2 FYNNEI. The CDR3 DNA reads as TGTGCCAGCACCACCGGAGCCTACGAGCAGTACTTC. This gives the protein CASTTGAYEQYF.

V and J are TRBV15 and TRBJ2-7, with D maybe TRBD1 (5 bases). From germline, CDR1 is LNHNV and CDR2 YYDKDF (reference sequence). CDR3 length equals 12 residues. The V end was cut by 5 bases, the J end by 5 bases, with 10 bases between. CDR3 residues: CATSRDSHEQYF. The DNA of the CDR3 is TGTGCCACCAGCCGCGACAGCCACGAGCAGTACTTC. Full variable domain (rest looked up from reference TRBV15 and TRBJ2-7): DAMVIQNPRYQVTQFGKPVTLSCSQTLNHNVMYWYQQKSSQAPKLLFHYYDKDFNNEADTPDNFQSRRPNTSFCFLDIRSPGLGDTAMYLCATSRDSHEQYFGPGTRLTVT.

The chain links TRBV2 to TRBJ2-5, with D uncertain. CDR1 is SNHLY, CDR2 FYNNEI, per germline. There are 14 residues in the CDR3. Between the trimmed V and J ends, which lost 8 bases and 5 bases, there was a span of 18 bases. This chain's CDR3 is CASRGRLQSETQYF. For the CDR3, the DNA is TGTGCCAGCCGAGGCAGACTCCAGAGCGAGACCCAGTACTTC.

J is TRBJ2-3 and V is TRBV7-2, with D unclear. The V and J ends lost 7 bases and 1 base respectively, with 12 bases between them. The germline gives CDR1 SGHTA, CDR2 FQGNSA. The CDR3 covers 14 residues. CDR3 sequence: CASTSQARTDTQYF. For the CDR3, the DNA is TGTGCCAGCACCTCTCAGGCCCGCACAGATACGCAGTATTTT.

This clone showed up just once. J is TRBJ2-3 and V is TRBV11-1; TRBD1 aligns across 9 bases. Germline assignment: CDR1 SGHAT and CDR2 FQDESV (reference sequence). The CDR3 extends over 17 amino acids. The trim removed 5 bases at V and 4 bases at J, leaving 13 bases unmatched. The CDR3 reads CASSTFGRTGDPDTQYF. DNA of the CDR3: TGTGCCAGCAGCACTTTTGGAAGGACAGGGGATCCAGATACGCAGTATTTT. The full variable domain, completed using reference TRBV11-1 and TRBJ2-3, is EAEVAQSPRYKITEKSQAVAFWCDPISGHATLYWYRQILGQGPELLVQFQDESVVDDSQLPKDRFSAERLKGVDSTLKIQPAELGDSAMYLCASSTFGRTGDPDTQYFGPGTRLTVL.

This clone appeared a few times. The chain employs TRBV5-1 and TRBJ1-2; TRBD1 matches at 9 bases. The CDR3 is made up of 14 amino acids. The germline gives CDR1 SGHRS, CDR2 YFSETQ. The ends lost 6 bases at V and 7 bases at J; junction bases unmatched: 10. The chain's CDR3 is CASTPTGGGSGYTF. The CDR3 coding sequence is TGCGCCAGCACCCCGACAGGGGGGGGATCTGGCTACACCTTC.

Here the CDR3 DNA reads TGTGCCAGCAGCTTTTTGGGGAAGAACACTGAAGCTTTCTTT. Amino acids: CASSFLGKNTEAFF. The V and J genes are TRBV7-8 and TRBJ1-1; no reliable D call. The CDR3 sequence is 14 residues long. V lost 3 bases, J lost 1 base, and 9 bases lay in between. Germline V gene sequence: CDR1 SGHVS, CDR2 FQNEAQ.

This clone has only a few counts. V and J are TRBV30 and TRBJ1-1, with D possibly TRBD1 on 5 matching bases. The V end lost 7 bases, the J end lost 8 bases, and 14 bases lay between the germline ends. The CDR3 is 11 residues long. Germline V CDR1 and CDR2: GTSNPN, SVGIG (reference sequence). The CDR3 is CAYYRDGEAFF. The CDR3 DNA follows: TGTGCCTACTATCGGGACGGCGAAGCTTTCTTT.